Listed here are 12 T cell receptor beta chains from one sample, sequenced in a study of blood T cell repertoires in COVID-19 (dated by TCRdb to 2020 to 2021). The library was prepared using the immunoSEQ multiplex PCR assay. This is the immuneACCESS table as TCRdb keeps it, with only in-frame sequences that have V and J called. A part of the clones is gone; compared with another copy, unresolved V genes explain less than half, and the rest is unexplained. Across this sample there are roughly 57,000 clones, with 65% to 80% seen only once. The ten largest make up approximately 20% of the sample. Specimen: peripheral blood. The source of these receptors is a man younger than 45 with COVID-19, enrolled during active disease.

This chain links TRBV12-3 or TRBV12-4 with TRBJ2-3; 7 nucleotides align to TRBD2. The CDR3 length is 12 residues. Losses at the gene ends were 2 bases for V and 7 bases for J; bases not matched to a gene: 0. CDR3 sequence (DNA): TGTGCCAGCAGTTTAAGCGGGAATACGCAGTATTTT. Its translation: CASSLSGNTQYF.

The CDR3 DNA reads TGTGCCAGCAGTTACTCCCCTAGCGGGGGCACAGATACGCAGTATTTT. It is translated as CASSYSPSGGTDTQYF. This chain connects TRBV6-2 or TRBV6-3 to TRBJ2-3, with TRBD2 identical over 9 bases. Germline values: CDR1 MNHEY, CDR2 SVGEGT. V shed 0 bases, J shed 1 base, and the junction held 2 bases outside the gene matches. The CDR3 covers 16 residues.

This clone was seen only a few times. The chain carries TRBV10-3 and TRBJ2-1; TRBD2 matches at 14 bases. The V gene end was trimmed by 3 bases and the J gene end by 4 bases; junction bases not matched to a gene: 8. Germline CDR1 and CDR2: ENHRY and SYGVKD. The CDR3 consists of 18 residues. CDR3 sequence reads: CAISDPGLAGGRYNEQFF. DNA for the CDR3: TGTGCCATCAGTGACCCTGGACTAGCGGGAGGAAGGTACAATGAGCAGTTCTTC.

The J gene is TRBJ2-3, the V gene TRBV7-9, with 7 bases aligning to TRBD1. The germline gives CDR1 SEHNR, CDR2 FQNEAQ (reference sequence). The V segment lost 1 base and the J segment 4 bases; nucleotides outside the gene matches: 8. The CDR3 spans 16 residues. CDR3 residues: CASSLGAGGRADTQYF. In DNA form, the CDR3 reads TGTGCCAGCAGCTTAGGGGCAGGGGGTAGGGCAGATACGCAGTATTTT.

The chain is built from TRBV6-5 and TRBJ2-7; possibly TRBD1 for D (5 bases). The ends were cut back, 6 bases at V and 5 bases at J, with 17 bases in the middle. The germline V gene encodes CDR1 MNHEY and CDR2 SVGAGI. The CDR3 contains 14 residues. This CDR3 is CASRQDRSSHEQYF. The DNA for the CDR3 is TGTGCCAGCAGACAGGACCGCTCGTCCCACGAGCAGTACTTC.

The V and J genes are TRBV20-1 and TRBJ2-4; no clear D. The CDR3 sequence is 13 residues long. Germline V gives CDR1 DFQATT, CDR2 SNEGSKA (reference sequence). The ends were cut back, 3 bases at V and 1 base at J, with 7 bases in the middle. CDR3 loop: CSASYLAKNIQYF. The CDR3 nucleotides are TGCAGTGCTAGTTACTTGGCCAAAAACATTCAGTACTTC.

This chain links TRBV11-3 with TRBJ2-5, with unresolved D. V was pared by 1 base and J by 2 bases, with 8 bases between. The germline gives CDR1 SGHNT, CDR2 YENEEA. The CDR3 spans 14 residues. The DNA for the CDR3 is TGTGCCAGCAGCTTAGGTCTCTCGCAAGAGACCCAGTACTTC. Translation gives CASSLGLSQETQYF.

CDR3 amino acids: CAWSGGQGAPETQYF. The CDR3 coding sequence is TGTGCCTGGAGTGGCGGACAGGGGGCCCCAGAGACCCAGTACTTC. The genes are TRBV30 and TRBJ2-5, with 11 bases identical to TRBD1. Trimming took 1 base from V and 4 from J; bases not matched to a gene: 5. Germline V CDR1 and CDR2: GTSNPN, SVGIG (reference sequence). CDR3 length: 15 residues.

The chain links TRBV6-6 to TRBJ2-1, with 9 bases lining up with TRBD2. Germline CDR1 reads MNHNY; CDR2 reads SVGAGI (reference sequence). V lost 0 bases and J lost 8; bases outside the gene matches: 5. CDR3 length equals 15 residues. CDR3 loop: CASSYSRGGLDEQFF. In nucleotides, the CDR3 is TGTGCCAGCAGTTACTCGCGGGGGGGCTTAGATGAGCAGTTCTTC.

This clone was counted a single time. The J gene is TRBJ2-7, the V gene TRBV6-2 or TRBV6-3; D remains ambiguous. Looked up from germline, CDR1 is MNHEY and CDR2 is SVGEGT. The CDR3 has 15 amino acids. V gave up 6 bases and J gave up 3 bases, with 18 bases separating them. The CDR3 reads CASSPPETALYEQYF. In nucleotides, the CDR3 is TGTGCCAGCAGCCCTCCGGAGACGGCACTCTACGAGCAGTACTTC.

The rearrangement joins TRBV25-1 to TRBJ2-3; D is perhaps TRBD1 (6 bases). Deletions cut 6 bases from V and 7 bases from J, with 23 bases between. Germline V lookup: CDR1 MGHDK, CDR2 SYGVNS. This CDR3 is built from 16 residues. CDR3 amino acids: CASSPAQDSLGNTQYF. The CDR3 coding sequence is TGTGCCAGCAGCCCGGCCCAGGACAGCTTGGGAAATACGCAGTATTTT.

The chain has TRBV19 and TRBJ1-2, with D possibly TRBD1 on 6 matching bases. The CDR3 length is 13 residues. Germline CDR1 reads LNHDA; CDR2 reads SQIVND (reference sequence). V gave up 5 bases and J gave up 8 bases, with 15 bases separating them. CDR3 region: CASSPQGKSGYTF. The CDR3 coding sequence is TGTGCCAGTAGTCCTCAGGGGAAAAGCGGCTACACCTTC. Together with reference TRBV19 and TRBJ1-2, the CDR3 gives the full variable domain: DGGITQSPKYLFRKEGQNVTLSCEQNLNHDAMYWYRQDPGQGLRLIYYSQIVNDFQKGDIAEGYSVSREKKESFPLTVTSAQKNPTAFYLCASSPQGKSGYTFGSGTRLTVV.